This passage covers 30 T cell receptor beta chains from one sample sequenced in a study of metastatic and nonmetastatic thyroid tumors. Ahead of thyroid surgery, no patient had received treatment of any kind. TCRdb re-clonotyped the PCR reads via MiXCR. The sample yields about 38,000 clones, roughly 27% seen once. The sample taken for sequencing was blood. The receptors come from a female donor with papillary thyroid cancer or a benign thyroid nodule (not recorded which). Some clones in this sample may be carry-over from other donors' samples.

V and J are TRBV4-2 and TRBJ1-6, with no clear D. Germline-derived CDR1 and CDR2 are LGHNA and YNFKEQ. V was pared by 0 bases and J by 5 bases, with 8 bases between. The CDR3 is 15 amino acids. The CDR3 DNA sequence: TGTGCCAGCAGCCAAGAGCTACAGAATAATTCACCCCTCCACTTT. Residues: CASSQELQNNSPLHF.

The V gene is TRBV9, the J gene TRBJ1-2; D is perhaps TRBD1 (5 bases). The germline V gene has CDR1 SGDLS and CDR2 YYNGEE. This CDR3 has 13 amino acids. V was trimmed by 3 bases and J by 3 bases, leaving 9 bases between them. CDR3 in amino acids: CASSAGGDYGYTF. CDR3 coding DNA: TGTGCCAGCAGCGCCGGGGGTGACTATGGCTACACCTTC.

The chain recombines TRBV20-1 with TRBJ1-4; no reliable D call. Germline CDR1 and CDR2: DFQATT and SNEGSKA (reference sequence). This CDR3 has 12 residues. CDR3 region: CTTQRAQEKLFF. Written as DNA, the CDR3 is TGCACCACCCAGAGGGCACAGGAAAAACTGTTTTTT.

This clone was picked up many times. The CDR3 loop is CASSTLRGPYNEQFF. The CDR3 nucleotides are TGTGCCAGCAGCACCCTCCGAGGACCTTACAATGAGCAGTTCTTC. The genes are TRBV2 and TRBJ2-1; D is unclear. The ends were cut back, 6 bases at V and 4 bases at J, with 16 bases in the middle. Germline V CDR1 and CDR2: SNHLY, FYNNEI. The length of the CDR3 is 15 residues.

The rearrangement links TRBV5-1 to TRBJ1-2, with 7 nucleotides matching TRBD1. The CDR3 has 13 amino acids. Germline assignment: CDR1 SGHRS and CDR2 YFSETQ. V trimming: 3 bases; J trimming: 8 bases; junction bases outside the gene matches: 7. The CDR3 DNA follows: TGCGCCAGCAGCTACGACAGGGTTAGCGGCTACACCTTC. The encoded protein is CASSYDRVSGYTF.

V gene TRBV6-1 combines with J gene TRBJ2-5, with 13 bases lining up with TRBD2. CDR3 length equals 19 residues. Per the germline V gene, CDR1 is MNHNS and CDR2 is SASEGT. V shed 5 bases, J shed 7 bases, and the junction held 19 bases outside the gene matches. The CDR3 loop is CASSPTSGGPPYGVVTQYF. Written as DNA, the CDR3 is TGTGCCAGCAGTCCGACTAGCGGGGGGCCCCCCTACGGAGTCGTGACCCAGTACTTC.

This clone was seen a handful of times. The chain carries TRBV5-1 and TRBJ2-3; D remains ambiguous. CDR1 and CDR2 (germline): SGHRS, YFSETQ. The CDR3 has 14 residues. The ends were cut back, 1 base at V and 0 bases at J, with 6 bases in the middle. The CDR3: CASSLYASTDTQYF. CDR3 nucleotides: TGCGCCAGCAGCTTGTATGCCAGCACAGATACGCAGTATTTT.

This clone turned up a few times. CDR3 in amino acids: CASSEAGGLSEKLFF. CDR3 sequence (DNA): TGTGCCAGCAGTGAAGCGGGGGGGTTGAGTGAAAAACTGTTTTTT. V gene TRBV6-1 combines with J gene TRBJ1-4; the D gene is possibly TRBD1 (5 bases). CDR3 length: 15 residues. Germline V gene data show CDR1 as MNHNS and CDR2 as SASEGT. Trimming shortened V by 0 bases and J by 7 bases, and 12 bases separated the two germline ends.

This sequence joins TRBV7-2 and TRBJ2-2; D is unclear. Germline-derived CDR1 and CDR2 are SGHTA and FQGNSA. V was cut by 5 bases and J by 6 bases, with 10 bases left in between. CDR3 size: 13 residues. The CDR3 spells CASSDARAGELFF. CDR3 coding DNA: TGTGCCAGCAGCGACGCACGAGCCGGGGAGCTGTTTTTT.

This clone has at least ten counts. The DNA for the CDR3 is TGTGCCAGCAGTCTTCAGGGTACCCCCTTTCACATTCAGTACTTC. It specifies CASSLQGTPFHIQYF. The chain has TRBV28 and TRBJ2-4; weak D call: TRBD1 (5 bases). Germline assignment: CDR1 MDHEN and CDR2 SYDVKM. The CDR3 is 15 amino acids. The V end was cut by 5 bases, the J end by 8 bases, with 19 bases between.

In this sample, this clone turned up a few times. The chain links TRBV10-3 to TRBJ2-5; weak D call: TRBD2 (6 bases). Per the germline V gene, CDR1 is ENHRY and CDR2 is SYGVKD. Deletions cut 2 bases from V and 5 bases from J, with 12 bases between. This CDR3 has 14 residues. The CDR3 loop reads CAISEMGGVETQYF. CDR3 DNA: TGTGCCATCAGTGAGATGGGAGGTGTGGAGACCCAGTACTTC.

This clone was recorded a few times. The germline gene is not matched at one end of the junction; a read error may be the cause. This chain joins TRBV6-1 and TRBJ2-5, with a possible D match to TRBD2 (6 bases). This CDR3 is 16 amino acids long. Germline CDR1 and CDR2: MNHNS and SASEGT. DNA for the CDR3: TGTGCCAGCAGGTCGGCGGGGCTAAACGCCCAAGATACCCAGTACTTC. It encodes CASRSAGLNAQDTQYF.

This clone was seen repeatedly, ten times or more. V usage is TRBV11-1 and J usage is TRBJ2-1, with D possibly matching TRBD2 (5 bases). Per the germline V gene, CDR1 is SGHAT and CDR2 is FQDESV (reference sequence). The length of the CDR3 is 17 residues. Trimming left V 6 bases short and J 0 bases short, with 18 bases between. The CDR3 nucleotides are TGTGCCAGCAGACCAAGAACTAGAGAGGGCTCCTACAATGAGCAGTTCTTC. It specifies CASRPRTREGSYNEQFF.

The CDR3 region is CASTLSTVRSGNTIYF. DNA for the CDR3: TGTGCCAGCACCTTATCGACAGTCCGCTCTGGAAACACCATATATTTT. This rearrangement joins TRBV6-5 to TRBJ1-3, with D perhaps TRBD1 (5 bases). The CDR3 totals 16 residues. Germline V gene data show CDR1 as MNHEY and CDR2 as SVGAGI. Trimming took 7 bases from V and 0 from J, leaving 16 bases between them.

At least ten counts were recorded for this clone. This sequence joins TRBV4-1 and TRBJ1-1; D unresolved. The CDR3 has 12 amino acids. Germline CDR1 and CDR2: MGHRA and YSYEKL. V was cut by 1 base and J by 4 bases, with 4 bases left in between. The CDR3 DNA reads as TGCGCCAGCAGCCAAGGATTCACTGAAGCTTTCTTT. This codes for CASSQGFTEAFF.

This clone was recorded once. The chain recombines TRBV11-1 with TRBJ1-4; 10 bases map to TRBD1. V lost 4 bases, J lost 3 bases, and 11 bases stayed unmatched. In germline, CDR1 is SGHAT, CDR2 FQDESV (reference sequence). This CDR3 comprises 18 residues. The CDR3: CASSSPDRGFRSNEKLFF. CDR3 sequence (DNA): TGTGCCAGCAGCTCCCCGGACAGGGGGTTTCGGTCTAATGAAAAACTGTTTTTT.

Only a few counts were recorded for this clone. The rearrangement links TRBV6-1 to TRBJ2-3, with D tentatively TRBD1 (6 bases). V was trimmed by 5 bases and J by 2 bases, leaving 11 bases between them. Germline-derived CDR1 and CDR2 are MNHNS and SASEGT. This CDR3 region has 14 residues. The CDR3 nucleotides read TGTGCCAGCAGTTTAGGACAGCTCACAGATACGCAGTATTTT. Its protein is CASSLGQLTDTQYF.

This sequence joins TRBV6-2 or TRBV6-3 and TRBJ2-1, with D perhaps TRBD1 (5 bases). With 0 bases removed from V and 9 bases from J, the gap between germline ends came to 9 bases. Germline CDR1 MNHEY, CDR2 SVGEGT. This CDR3 is built from 13 residues. CDR3 nucleotides: TGTGCCAGCAGTTACTCCTTTCAGGGTGAGCAGTTCTTC. It encodes CASSYSFQGEQFF.

Comment on this clone: Because the CDR3's place on the DNA is in doubt, the DNA is left out and the CDR3 is given as listed by TCRdb. The V and J genes are TRBV19 and TRBJ2-1; the table's D call, TRBD2, was not checked against the DNA. The CDR3 has 17 residues if both end residues are counted. CDR1 and CDR2 (germline): LNHDA, SQIVND (reference sequence). CDR3 sequence: CASSIVGPGGWLDEQFF.

Ten or more counts support this clone. The chain couples TRBV29-1 to TRBJ1-2; TRBD1 matches at 10 bases. The CDR3 sequence is 15 residues long. CDR1 is SQVTM and CDR2 is ANQGSEA in the germline V gene. V lost 7 bases to trimming and J lost 4 bases; unmatched junction nucleotides: 12. The CDR3 is CSAKSGTGASYGYTF. The CDR3 DNA reads as TGCAGCGCCAAAAGTGGGACAGGGGCGTCCTATGGCTACACCTTC.

The table lists this clone with many counts. The CDR3 DNA reads as TGTGCCATCAGTGAGTCGGGCGGGAGCTACAATGAGCAGTTCTTC. It codes for CAISESGGSYNEQFF. The chain recombines TRBV10-3 with TRBJ2-1; 7 nucleotides align to TRBD2. The ends lost 0 bases at V and 3 bases at J; junction bases unmatched: 2. Germline CDR1 reads ENHRY; CDR2 reads SYGVKD. This CDR3 is 15 amino acids long.

This clone was seen many times. The V call is TRBV6-4, the J call TRBJ2-3; maybe TRBD2 (6 bases). The CDR3 has 16 residues. The V gene lost 3 bases and the J gene lost 0 bases, with 13 bases spanning the gap. Germline CDR1 is MRHNA and CDR2 is SNTAGT. The CDR3: CASSESGDSSTDTQYF. The DNA for the CDR3 is TGTGCCAGCAGTGAGTCGGGGGATTCAAGCACAGATACGCAGTATTTT.

The sample holds many counts of this clone. The J gene is TRBJ1-1, the V gene TRBV12-3 or TRBV12-4, with a weak D call TRBD1 (5 bases). With 6 bases removed from V and 1 base from J, the gap between germline ends came to 12 bases. The CDR3 spans 14 residues. The CDR3 DNA sequence: TGTGCCAGCAGCCTAGACAGACAGAACACTGAAGCTTTCTTT. Translation gives CASSLDRQNTEAFF.

The chain employs TRBV4-2 and TRBJ2-3; unclear D gene. The CDR3 sequence is 15 residues long. Germline CDR1 is LGHNA and CDR2 is YNFKEQ. Between the trimmed V and J ends, which lost 1 base and 3 bases, there was a span of 11 bases. The CDR3 bases are TGTGCCAGCAGCCAAGGGAGTCCAGATACAGATACGCAGTATTTT. Its protein product is CASSQGSPDTDTQYF.

This clone came up many times. V is TRBV12-3 or TRBV12-4 and J is TRBJ1-5; D unresolved. The ends were cut back, 0 bases at V and 7 bases at J, with 10 bases in the middle. This CDR3 spans 14 amino acids. The CDR3 DNA reads TGTGCCAGCAGTTTAGCGCTGTATCAGCAGCCCCAGCATTTT. Its translation is CASSLALYQQPQHF.

The V and J genes are TRBV7-8 and TRBJ1-2; D is perhaps TRBD1 (5 bases). This CDR3 is 15 amino acids long. V was pared by 4 bases and J by 3 bases, with 15 bases between. In germline, CDR1 is SGHVS, CDR2 FQNEAQ. CDR3 DNA sequence: TGTGCCAGCAGCTCTCCAGGGTTCGGGTACTATGGCTACACCTTC. Protein: CASSSPGFGYYGYTF.

This clone has ten or more counts. The V call is TRBV28, the J call TRBJ2-3; D uncertain. The V gene lost 5 bases and the J gene lost 3 bases, with 9 bases spanning the gap. This CDR3 comprises 13 residues. Germline V lookup: CDR1 MDHEN, CDR2 SYDVKM. DNA for the CDR3: TGTGCCAGCAGTCCCCCCCCGACAGATACGCAGTATTTT. This gives the protein CASSPPPTDTQYF. Full variable domain (missing parts from reference TRBV28 and TRBJ2-3): DVKVTQSSRYLVKRTGEKVFLECVQDMDHENMFWYRQDPGLGLRLIYFSYDVKMKEKGDIPEGYSVSREKKERFSLILESASTNQTSMYLCASSPPPTDTQYFGPGTRLTVL.

A word on this clone: One base away lies a much larger clone, so this may be a sequencing read error. The chain employs TRBV29-1 and TRBJ1-2, with 8 bases identical to TRBD1. The CDR3 extends over 13 amino acids. CDR1 and CDR2 from the germline V gene are SQVTM and ANQGSEA. V shed 6 bases, J shed 5 bases, and the junction held 8 bases outside the gene matches. This chain's CDR3 is CSVESQGAYGYTF. In nucleotides, the CDR3 is TGCAGCGTGGAAAGCCAGGGGGCGTATGGCTACACCTTC.

This clone was detected many times. The rearrangement uses TRBV19 and TRBJ2-3, with 9 nucleotides matching TRBD2. J lost 1 base, V lost 0 bases, and 5 bases had no gene match. The germline CDR1 and CDR2 sequences are LNHDA and SQIVND (reference sequence). The CDR3 covers 17 residues. CDR3 bases: TGTGCCAGTAGTATAGACCTCCTAGCGGGGCGCACAGATACGCAGTATTTT. As protein: CASSIDLLAGRTDTQYF.

This clone was seen ten or more times. The rearrangement links TRBV5-6 to TRBJ2-7, with D perhaps assigned TRBD1 or TRBD2 (6 bases each). The germline CDR1 and CDR2 sequences are SGHDT and YYEEEE. The V gene lost 4 bases and the J gene lost 0 bases, with 17 bases spanning the gap. This CDR3 region has 16 residues. The CDR3, as DNA: TGTGCCAGCAGCCCCCGGGGGCAGGGACCCTCCTACGAGCAGTACTTC. It specifies CASSPRGQGPSYEQYF.